This note documents a single T cell receptor beta chain sequence. What it binds is unknown. Together with a sample-barcoded 5' primer, a J-beta primer mix was included in a second PCR lasting about 6 to 11 cycles. Each CDR3 protein is one row after TCRdb ran MiXCR on the 5' RACE reads. The sample holds more than 700,000 distinct CDR3 sequences, 46% seen once. These data are taken from a study of blood T cells in healthy people across ages. Study-wide results and caveats: Long-lived and aged donors differed, with more naive CD4+ cells and higher diversity in the long-lived.

J lost 10 bases, V lost 3 bases, and 11 bases had no gene match. Germline V lookup: CDR1 DFQATT, CDR2 SNEGSKA (reference sequence). This CDR3 spans 14 amino acids. Peripheral blood, about 10 milliliters per donor, was collected. The study isolated at least 6.5 million PBMCs from each sample. The sequence was collected from a man older than 75 in good health. J is TRBJ2-1 and V is TRBV20-1; 8 bases fit TRBD1. Sequenced input: blood. CDR3 bases: TGCAGTGCTAGTCGGGGACAGGCTCGTGGGGAGCAGTTCTTC. Its translation is CSASRGQARGEQFF.